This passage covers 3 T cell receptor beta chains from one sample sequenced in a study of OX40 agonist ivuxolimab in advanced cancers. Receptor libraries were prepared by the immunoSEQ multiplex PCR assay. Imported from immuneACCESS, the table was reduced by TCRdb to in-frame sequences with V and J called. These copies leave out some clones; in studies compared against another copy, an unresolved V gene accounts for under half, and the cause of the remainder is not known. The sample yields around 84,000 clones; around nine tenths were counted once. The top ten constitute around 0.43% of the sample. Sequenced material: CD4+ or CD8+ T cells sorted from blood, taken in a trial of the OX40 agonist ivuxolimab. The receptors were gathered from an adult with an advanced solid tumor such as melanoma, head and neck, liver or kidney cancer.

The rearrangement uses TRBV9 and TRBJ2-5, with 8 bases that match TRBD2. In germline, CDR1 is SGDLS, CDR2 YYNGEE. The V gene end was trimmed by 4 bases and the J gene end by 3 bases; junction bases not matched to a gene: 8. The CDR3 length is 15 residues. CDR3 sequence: CASSFTGTREETQYF. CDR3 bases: TGTGCCAGCAGCTTCACCGGGACTAGAGAAGAGACCCAGTACTTC.

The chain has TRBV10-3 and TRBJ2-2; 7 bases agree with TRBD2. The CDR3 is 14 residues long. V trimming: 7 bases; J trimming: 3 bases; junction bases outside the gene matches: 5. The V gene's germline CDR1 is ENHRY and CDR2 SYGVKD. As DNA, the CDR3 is TGTGCCATCAAGGGGCTAGCGGACACCGGGGAGCTGTTTTTT. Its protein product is CAIKGLADTGELFF.

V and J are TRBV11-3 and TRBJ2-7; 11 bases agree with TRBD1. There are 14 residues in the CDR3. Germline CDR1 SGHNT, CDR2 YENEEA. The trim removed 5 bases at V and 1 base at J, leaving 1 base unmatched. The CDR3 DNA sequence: TGTGCCAGCAGCCGGGACAGGGGGTCCTACGAGCAGTACTTC. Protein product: CASSRDRGSYEQYF.